These 22 T cell receptor beta chains originate from one sample sequenced in a study of CXCR3-negative and CXCR3-positive naive CD8 T cells (dated by TCRdb to between 2018 and 2020). Antigens for these TCRs are unknown. The research as a whole found: TRB CDR3s from CXCR3-positive naive cells showed higher hydrophobicity (lower Kidera factor 4), lower energy, and higher strength and volume indices than CXCR3-negative naive cells.

Instrument on record: NextSeq 550. The Human TCR Profiling Kit (MiLaboratory) was used to prepare UMI-labeled 5' RACE TRB cDNA libraries. Through TCRdb reprocessing, the reads give one entry per CDR3 protein sequence; DNA is omitted. The table held for this sample gives around 63,000 distinct CDR3 sequences. Over 4% of the sample is held by the ten biggest clonotypes. Sample: naive CXCR3+ CD8+ T cells from blood. The cell subset or site label corresponds to: CD45RO-CCR7+CD27+CD95- naive CD8+ T cells expressing CXCR3 (TNR3+). These receptors were obtained from a human donor in good health. Some clones in this sample may be carry-over from other donors' samples.

The chain carries TRBV5-6 and TRBJ2-7. This CDR3 contains 12 residues. Germline V gene lookup returns CDR1 SGHDT and CDR2 YYEEEE. CDR3 residues: CASSWGIYEQYF.

The rearrangement uses TRBV27 and TRBJ2-7; TCRdb selects TRBD1, and the lack of DNA leaves this call unchecked. The CDR3 sequence is 12 residues long. In germline, CDR1 is MNHEY, CDR2 SMNVEV (reference sequence). The CDR3 reads CASSTTGREQYF.

The genes are TRBV28 and TRBJ2-2; with no DNA, the TCRdb D assignment of TRBD1 cannot be verified. The CDR3 is 15 residues long. Germline values: CDR1 MDHEN, CDR2 SYDVKM. CDR3 in amino acids: CASSSPTGYTGELFF.

J is TRBJ2-7 and V is TRBV9; the TRBD1 assignment by TCRdb is unverifiable without DNA. The CDR3 runs to 15 residues. In germline, CDR1 is SGDLS, CDR2 YYNGEE. CDR3 loop: CASSPKTGVFGEQYF.

J is TRBJ1-6 and V is TRBV25-1; the TCRdb call, TRBD1, lacks DNA for checking. CDR1 and CDR2 from the germline V gene are MGHDK and SYGVNS. This CDR3 has 15 amino acids. The CDR3 sequence is CASSEPGQGFSPLHF.

J is TRBJ2-7 and V is TRBV4-1. The CDR3 is made up of 16 amino acids. CDR1 is MGHRA and CDR2 is YSYEKL in the germline V gene. The CDR3 spells CASSQEIGGDSYEQYF.

This sequence joins TRBV7-8 and TRBJ1-2. Germline V gene lookup returns CDR1 SGHVS and CDR2 FQNEAQ. The CDR3 contains 11 residues. This CDR3 reads CASLHDYGYTF.

The rearrangement links TRBV29-1 to TRBJ2-5; TCRdb gives TRBD1 as the D gene, but with no DNA this cannot be confirmed. This CDR3 has 17 amino acids. Germline CDR1 SQVTM, CDR2 ANQGSEA. The CDR3 loop is CSVDGCEGEKDQETQYF.

This sequence joins TRBV6-5 and TRBJ1-1. The CDR3 consists of 11 residues. Germline assignment: CDR1 MNHEY and CDR2 SVGAGI. CDR3 sequence: CASSYAGSAFF.

The V and J genes are TRBV28 and TRBJ2-3. The CDR3 is 14 residues long. Germline V gives CDR1 MDHEN, CDR2 SYDVKM. The CDR3 sequence: CASSFSLVPDGQYF.

The chain joins TRBV7-9 to TRBJ2-1; lacking DNA, the TRBD1 call made by TCRdb goes unchecked. CDR3 length: 14 residues. CDR1 is SEHNR, CDR2 FQNEAQ, per germline (reference sequence). The CDR3 sequence is CASSLLTTGDEQFF.

The gene calls are TRBV12-3 or TRBV12-4 and TRBJ2-1. This CDR3 has 13 residues. CDR3 sequence: CASSVQDWHEQFF.

This chain uses TRBV7-2 with TRBJ1-1; lacking DNA, the TRBD1 call made by TCRdb goes unchecked. The germline CDR1 and CDR2 sequences are SGHTA and FQGNSA. The CDR3 consists of 15 residues. The CDR3 loop reads CASSFPPDGNTEAFF.

The gene calls are TRBV20-1 and TRBJ2-7; TCRdb's D gene call, TRBD1, goes unchecked for lack of DNA. In germline, CDR1 is DFQATT, CDR2 SNEGSKA (reference sequence). This CDR3 comprises 15 residues. The CDR3 protein is CSAGALGQGSYEQYF.

CDR3 region: CASSTGGEAFF. This chain uses TRBV6-5 with TRBJ1-1. This CDR3 is built from 11 residues. Germline CDR1 MNHEY, CDR2 SVGAGI.

V usage is TRBV7-4 and J usage is TRBJ2-1; TCRdb's D call, TRBD2, is unchecked because there is no DNA. The CDR3 is made up of 15 amino acids. Germline V gene lookup returns CDR1 SGHVT and CDR2 SQSDAQ. CDR3 in amino acids: CASIDLAGGPYEQFF. Using reference TRBV7-4 and TRBJ2-1 for the parts outside the CDR3, the full variable domain is GAGVSQSPRYKVAKRGRDVALRCDSISGHVTLYWYRQTLGQGSEVLTYSQSDAQRDKSGRPSGRFSAERPERSVSTLKIQRTEQGDSAVYLCASIDLAGGPYEQFFGPGTRLTVL.

The chain uses TRBV14 and TRBJ1-1. The CDR3 length is 12 residues. Germline values: CDR1 SGHDN, CDR2 FVKESK. The CDR3 loop is CASSQGTMDPFF. The variable domain in full, completed from reference TRBV14 and TRBJ1-1, reads EAGVTQFPSHSVIEKGQTVTLRCDPISGHDNLYWYRRVMGKEIKFLLHFVKESKQDESGMPNNRFLAERTGGTYSTLKVQPAELEDSGVYFCASSQGTMDPFFGQGTRLTVV.

The chain employs TRBV6-4 and TRBJ2-2. CDR1 and CDR2 from the germline V gene are MRHNA and SNTAGT. The CDR3 consists of 15 residues. Here the CDR3 reads CASSDSSRHTGELFF.

This chain joins TRBV12-3 or TRBV12-4 and TRBJ2-1. The CDR3 loop spans 12 amino acids. The CDR3 reads CASRSGKVEQFF.

V and J are TRBV27 and TRBJ2-7. CDR1 and CDR2 (germline): MNHEY, SMNVEV (reference sequence). The CDR3 loop spans 13 amino acids. The CDR3 loop reads CASILHHSYEQYF.

The chain has TRBV15 and TRBJ2-7. The germline V gene has CDR1 LNHNV and CDR2 YYDKDF (reference sequence). This CDR3 has 11 amino acids. This CDR3 is CATSTGNEQYF.

Here the CDR3 reads CASSPTDLAGPGTQYF. The genes are TRBV7-9 and TRBJ2-3; TCRdb calls TRBD2, which cannot be checked without DNA. Germline-derived CDR1 and CDR2 are SEHNR and FQNEAQ (reference sequence). The CDR3 extends over 16 amino acids.